Listed here is a single TCR beta chain. The data belong to a study of technical replicates of blood from a handful of donors. CDR3 size: 17 residues. The germline V gene encodes CDR1 SGHRS and CDR2 YFSETQ. V lost 5 bases to trimming and J lost 5 bases; unmatched junction nucleotides: 15. TCRdb's copy holds only in-frame clones and misses some; the assay was immunoSEQ multiplex PCR. The sample holds under 85,000 clones, roughly 92% seen once. Specimen: T cells isolated from PBMCs. The chain joins TRBV5-1 to TRBJ2-2; 7 bases are shared with TRBD1. The clonotype originates from a human donor in good health. The CDR3 spells CASSFTQGTVSTGELFF. DNA for the CDR3: TGCGCCAGCAGTTTTACCCAAGGGACAGTCTCGACCGGGGAGCTGTTTTTT.